Presented here are 18 T cell receptor beta chains from one specimen sequenced in a study of OX40 agonist ivuxolimab in advanced cancers. TCRdb's copy holds only in-frame clones and misses some; the assay was immunoSEQ multiplex PCR. The sample has fewer than 6,000 clones, less than 75% seen once; the top ten hold about two thirds. Sequencing used CD4+ or CD8+ T cells sorted from blood, obtained in a trial of the OX40 agonist ivuxolimab. The receptor set was obtained from an adult with an advanced solid tumor such as melanoma, head and neck, liver or kidney cancer.

The rearrangement joins TRBV6-1 to TRBJ2-2; TRBD1 aligns across 10 bases. V shed 6 bases, J shed 7 bases, and the junction held 8 bases outside the gene matches. Germline values: CDR1 MNHNS, CDR2 SASEGT. The length of the CDR3 is 15 residues. CDR3 in DNA: TGTGCCAGCAGACAGACAGGGGGCGTTGGCGGGGAGCTGTTTTTT. Translation gives CASRQTGGVGGELFF.

In this sample, this clone turned up once. V is TRBV7-2 and J is TRBJ2-3; 11 nucleotides align to TRBD2. Germline loops: CDR1 SGHTA, CDR2 FQGNSA. CDR3 length: 19 residues. V lost 1 base to trimming and J lost 2 bases; unmatched junction nucleotides: 11. The CDR3 nucleotides read TGTGCCAGCAGCTTAGAGGCTAGCGGGGGGTACGGGCTCACAGATACGCAGTATTTT. This translates into CASSLEASGGYGLTDTQYF.

V usage is TRBV27 and J usage is TRBJ1-3; the D is unclear. Trimming stripped 7 bases from V and 7 bases from J, with 17 bases between. From germline, CDR1 is MNHEY and CDR2 SMNVEV (reference sequence). The CDR3 covers 14 residues. The CDR3 region is CASKTLALGNTIYF. The CDR3 DNA follows: TGTGCCAGCAAGACCCTGGCCTTGGGGAACACCATATATTTT.

The V call is TRBV7-9, the J call TRBJ1-5; D not resolved. CDR1 is SEHNR and CDR2 is FQNEAQ in the germline V gene (reference sequence). This CDR3 has 16 amino acids. V was shortened by 5 bases and J by 0 bases, with 14 bases between the two germline ends. The DNA for the CDR3 is TGTGCCAGCAGCGTCGACGGACTGGGTAGCAATCAGCCCCAGCATTTT. This gives the protein CASSVDGLGSNQPQHF.

In its sample, this clone was seen once. The chain carries TRBV4-3 and TRBJ2-7; a weak D match, TRBD2 (6 bases). The CDR3 has 13 amino acids. The V end was cut by 0 bases, the J end by 10 bases, with 13 bases between. Germline V gene sequence: CDR1 LGHNA, CDR2 YSLEER. CDR3 sequence reads: CASSQDSGREQYF. CDR3 sequence (DNA): TGCGCCAGCAGCCAAGATAGCGGAAGGGAACAGTACTTC.

The chain couples TRBV15 to TRBJ1-5; TRBD1 matches at 7 bases. Unmatched junction bases numbered 5, after V lost 0 bases and J lost 6 bases. CDR1 and CDR2 from the germline V gene are LNHNV and YYDKDF (reference sequence). This CDR3 has 15 amino acids. CDR3 sequence: CATSRERYRGQPQHF. The DNA of the CDR3 is TGTGCCACCAGCAGAGAAAGGTACAGGGGTCAGCCCCAGCATTTT.

This clone was seen a handful of times. The chain carries TRBV5-5 and TRBJ1-3; D might be TRBD1 (6 bases). The CDR3 runs to 17 residues. From germline, CDR1 is SGHKS and CDR2 YYEKEE (reference sequence). Trimming pared 2 bases from V and 0 bases from J, leaving 15 bases between. DNA of the CDR3: TGTGCCAGCAGCTTTTACCGGGACATAGGCTCTGGAAACACCATATATTTT. The encoded protein is CASSFYRDIGSGNTIYF.

This clone has a single count. Because the CDR3 is missing its conserved closing phenylalanine or tryptophan, this is likely a read error. The chain employs TRBV7-2 and TRBJ1-2; D not certain. The CDR3 has 13 residues. The V end was cut by 9 bases, the J end by 3 bases, with 14 bases between. CDR1 is SGHTA and CDR2 is FQGNSA in the germline V gene. CDR3 nucleotide sequence: TGTGCCAGTGAGGCGGGGTTGGACTATGGCTACACCCTC. The encoded protein is CASEAGLDYGYTL.

CDR3 DNA: TGCGCCAGCAGCTTGGCTTCCGCAGGGGTGAGAGCAACTAATGAAAAACTGTTTTTT. Amino acids: CASSLASAGVRATNEKLFF. The rearrangement joins TRBV5-1 to TRBJ1-4, with D possibly matching TRBD1 (6 bases). The V end was cut by 0 bases, the J end by 0 bases, with 18 bases between. CDR1 SGHRS and CDR2 YFSETQ come from the germline V gene. CDR3 length equals 19 residues.

This clone was counted between two and nine times. V and J are TRBV11-1 and TRBJ1-1; 8 bases are a match to TRBD1. The V gene's germline CDR1 is SGHAT and CDR2 FQDESV (reference sequence). The length of the CDR3 is 14 residues. V was pared by 5 bases and J by 1 base, with 3 bases of the junction left unmatched. The CDR3 coding sequence is TGTGCCAGCAGCCCCGGGACAGGGAACACTGAAGCTTTCTTT. Its translation: CASSPGTGNTEAFF.

Details on this clone: This likely reflects a read error, since a far larger clone is one base away. The CDR3 loop is CASSTSGLAAYEQYF. In DNA form, the CDR3 reads TGTGCCAGCAGCACCAGCGGACTAGCCGCCTACGAGCAGTACTTC. This rearrangement joins TRBV6-5 to TRBJ2-7; the match to TRBD2 covers 8 bases. This CDR3 spans 15 amino acids. Germline V CDR1 and CDR2: MNHEY, SVGAGI. The V segment lost 6 bases and the J segment 2 bases; nucleotides outside the gene matches: 9.

The chain is built from TRBV2 and TRBJ2-7; TRBD1 might be the D (5 bases). The germline V gene encodes CDR1 SNHLY and CDR2 FYNNEI. V was cut by 8 bases and J by 1 base, with 12 bases left in between. This CDR3 is built from 13 residues. The CDR3, as DNA: TGTGCCAGCTTGTCAGGGCCTTCCTACGAGCAGTACTTC. This encodes CASLSGPSYEQYF.

The chain recombines TRBV2 with TRBJ1-6; perhaps TRBD1 as D (6 bases). The CDR3 is made up of 14 amino acids. Germline CDR1 and CDR2: SNHLY and FYNNEI. Trimming stripped 5 bases from V and 8 bases from J, with 13 bases between. The CDR3: CASSQGDTHSPLHF. The CDR3 nucleotides read TGTGCCAGCAGTCAAGGGGACACCCATTCACCCCTCCACTTT.

J is TRBJ1-1 and V is TRBV11-2, with D unclear. Trimming stripped 1 base from V and 1 base from J, with 4 bases between. CDR1 and CDR2 from the germline V gene are SGHAT and FQNNGV. This CDR3 region has 13 residues. The CDR3 DNA reads as TGTGCCAGCAGCTTAGCGGCGAACACTGAAGCTTTCTTT. Residues: CASSLAANTEAFF. Variable domain in full (rest from reference TRBV11-2 and TRBJ1-1): EAGVAQSPRYKIIEKRQSVAFWCNPISGHATLYWYQQILGQGPKLLIQFQNNGVVDDSQLPKDRFSAERLKGVDSTLKIQPAKLEDSAVYLCASSLAANTEAFFGQGTRLTVV.

The chain joins TRBV5-6 to TRBJ2-2; weak D call: TRBD1 (5 bases). V gave up 4 bases and J gave up 0 bases, with 10 bases separating them. CDR1 and CDR2 from the germline V gene are SGHDT and YYEEEE. This CDR3 is 15 amino acids long. This CDR3 is CASSPDTSNTGELFF. CDR3 DNA: TGTGCCAGCAGCCCGGACACCTCGAACACCGGGGAGCTGTTTTTT.

V gene TRBV6-6 combines with J gene TRBJ2-2; no clear D. The CDR3 runs 13 residues. Trimming took 8 bases from V and 3 from J, leaving 10 bases between them. CDR1 is MNHNY and CDR2 is SVGAGI in the germline V gene (reference sequence). CDR3 nucleotide sequence: TGTGCCAGCCTAGGGCCTCACACCGGGGAGCTGTTTTTT. The encoded protein is CASLGPHTGELFF.

The chain employs TRBV29-1 and TRBJ1-2; TRBD1 might be the D (6 bases). Germline loops: CDR1 SQVTM, CDR2 ANQGSEA. This CDR3 region has 16 residues. The V end lost 4 bases, the J end lost 8 bases, and 26 bases lay between the germline ends. The CDR3 spells CSVVLWTERGAGGYTF. Written as DNA, the CDR3 is TGCAGCGTTGTCCTTTGGACAGAGAGGGGAGCGGGGGGCTACACCTTC. The whole variable domain, remainder taken from reference TRBV29-1 and TRBJ1-2, is SAVISQKPSRDICQRGTSLTIQCQVDSQVTMMFWYRQQPGQSLTLIATANQGSEATYESGFVIDKFPISRPNLTFSTLTVSNMSPEDSSIYLCSVVLWTERGAGGYTFGSGTRLTVV.

The V and J genes are TRBV11-1 and TRBJ1-1; TRBD1 matches 8 bases. V lost 5 bases and J lost 1; bases outside the gene matches: 6. This CDR3 contains 15 residues. Per germline, CDR1 SGHAT and CDR2 FQDESV (reference sequence). The chain's CDR3 is CASSPQGATNTEAFF. CDR3 nucleotide sequence: TGTGCCAGCAGCCCCCAGGGGGCTACGAACACTGAAGCTTTCTTT.